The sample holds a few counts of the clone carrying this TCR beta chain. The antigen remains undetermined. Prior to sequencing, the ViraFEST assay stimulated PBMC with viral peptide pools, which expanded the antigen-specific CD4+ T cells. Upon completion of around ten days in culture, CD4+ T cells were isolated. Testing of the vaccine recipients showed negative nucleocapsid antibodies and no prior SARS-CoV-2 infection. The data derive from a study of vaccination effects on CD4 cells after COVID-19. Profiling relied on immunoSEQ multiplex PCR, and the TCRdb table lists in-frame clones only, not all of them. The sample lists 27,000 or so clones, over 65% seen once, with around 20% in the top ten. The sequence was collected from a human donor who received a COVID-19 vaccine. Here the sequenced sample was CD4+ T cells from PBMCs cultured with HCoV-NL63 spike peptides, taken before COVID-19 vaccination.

CDR3: CASRSLETQYF. CDR3 DNA: TGCGCCAGCAGGTCCCTTGAGACCCAGTACTTC. The V gene is TRBV5-1, the J gene TRBJ2-5; no clear D. The V gene lost 5 bases and the J gene lost 5 bases, with 7 bases spanning the gap. The CDR3 extends over 11 amino acids. Germline V gene lookup returns CDR1 SGHRS and CDR2 YFSETQ.